The 14 T cell receptor beta chains below were found in one sample sequenced in a study of blood T cell repertoires in COVID-19. Generated by immunoSEQ multiplex PCR, the TCRdb table keeps only in-frame clones and is missing some. Here the sample spans about 400,000 clones, 70% to 90% being singletons. Sequenced: PBMCs or T cells enriched from blood (not recorded which). The receptors shown here come from a young woman with acute COVID-19.

J is TRBJ1-5 and V is TRBV10-3, with a weak D call TRBD1 (6 bases). The CDR3 length is 13 residues. The V gene's germline CDR1 is ENHRY and CDR2 SYGVKD. V was shortened by 7 bases and J by 3 bases, with 10 bases between the two germline ends. CDR3 residues: CAITGDINQPQHF. The CDR3 DNA is TGTGCCATCACAGGGGACATCAATCAGCCCCAGCATTTT.

This CDR3 is CASSLLMGLGETQYF. The CDR3, as DNA: TGTGCCAGCAGCTTACTTATGGGGCTAGGGGAGACCCAGTACTTC. The V gene is TRBV7-2, the J gene TRBJ2-5, with D possibly matching TRBD1 (5 bases). CDR3 length: 15 amino acids. Trimming shortened V by 2 bases and J by 5 bases, and 15 bases separated the two germline ends. Germline CDR1 SGHTA, CDR2 FQGNSA.

This chain joins TRBV19 and TRBJ1-2, with D possibly being TRBD1 (6 bases). Germline loops: CDR1 LNHDA, CDR2 SQIVND (reference sequence). The V end was cut by 5 bases, the J end by 1 base, with 14 bases between. CDR3 size: 15 residues. The CDR3: CASSPDYRVNYGYTF. The CDR3 DNA reads TGTGCCAGTAGTCCCGATTACAGGGTTAACTATGGCTACACCTTC.

Concerning this clone itself: The sample carries other DNA sequences with the same CDR3. V and J are TRBV7-8 and TRBJ2-2, with a tentative D call TRBD2 (5 bases). V gave up 1 base and J gave up 5 bases, with 5 bases separating them. Per germline, CDR1 SGHVS and CDR2 FQNEAQ. This CDR3 comprises 13 residues. This chain's CDR3 is CASSLGGTGELFF. CDR3 nucleotide sequence: TGTGCCAGCAGCTTAGGAGGGACCGGGGAGCTGTTTTTT.

The V call is TRBV19, the J call TRBJ2-5; TRBD2 is a possible D gene (6 bases). The CDR3 is 14 residues long. Germline V lookup: CDR1 LNHDA, CDR2 SQIVND (reference sequence). V was trimmed by 3 bases and J by 2 bases, leaving 10 bases between them. The CDR3 DNA reads TGTGCCAGTAGTATTGGGACTCAGCAAGAGACCCAGTACTTC. This codes for CASSIGTQQETQYF.

The rearrangement uses TRBV5-1 and TRBJ2-5; TRBD1 is a possible D gene (6 bases). This CDR3 is built from 16 residues. Germline V lookup: CDR1 SGHRS, CDR2 YFSETQ. V lost 4 bases to trimming and J lost 4 bases, with 20 bases between them. The CDR3 sequence: CASSPGMKGGRETQYF. The DNA of the CDR3 is TGCGCCAGCAGCCCCGGGATGAAAGGGGGACGAGAGACCCAGTACTTC.

The rearrangement joins TRBV9 to TRBJ1-3; TRBD1 might be the D (5 bases). V lost 0 bases, J lost 3 bases, and 10 bases lay in between. The germline V gene encodes CDR1 SGDLS and CDR2 YYNGEE. This CDR3 has 15 residues. The DNA of the CDR3 is TGTGCCAGCAGCGTAGATCAGGGCAGTGGAAACACCATATATTTT. This encodes CASSVDQGSGNTIYF.

This clone was seen only once. CDR3 sequence: CASKQEDTEAFF. CDR3 sequence (DNA): TGTGCCAGCAAGCAGGAGGACACTGAAGCTTTCTTT. The rearrangement uses TRBV6-5 and TRBJ1-1; the D is unclear. Between the trimmed V and J ends, which lost 7 bases and 3 bases, there was a span of 9 bases. The germline V gene encodes CDR1 MNHEY and CDR2 SVGAGI. CDR3 length: 12 amino acids.

This chain uses TRBV9 with TRBJ1-6, with 8 bases aligning to TRBD1. This CDR3 has 15 residues. Losses at the gene ends were 3 bases for V and 14 bases for J; bases not matched to a gene: 13. In germline, CDR1 is SGDLS, CDR2 YYNGEE. The CDR3 DNA follows: TGTGCCAGCAGCGCCTCAAGGACAGGGCCCTTCACCCTCCACTTT. It encodes CASSASRTGPFTLHF.

A remark on this clone: Other DNA sequences from this sample encode an identical CDR3 as well. This chain links TRBV18 with TRBJ2-7; D may be TRBD1 (5 bases). V shed 3 bases and J shed 1 base, with 7 bases lying between them. This CDR3 region has 13 residues. Germline V gene sequence: CDR1 KGHSH, CDR2 LQKENI. The CDR3 spells CASSPTESYEQYF. The CDR3 nucleotides read TGTGCCAGCTCACCGACAGAATCCTACGAGCAGTACTTC.

CDR3 sequence: CASRRGGQSGSPLHF. CDR3 DNA sequence: TGTGCCAGCAGGAGAGGGGGACAATCGGGTTCACCCCTCCACTTT. The chain is built from TRBV6-5 and TRBJ1-6, with D maybe TRBD1 (6 bases). In germline, CDR1 is MNHEY, CDR2 SVGAGI. The CDR3 contains 15 residues. The V end lost 6 bases, the J end lost 9 bases, and 18 bases lay between the germline ends.

The table lists this clone with a count of one. The genes are TRBV28 and TRBJ1-2; TRBD1 matches 8 bases. CDR3 length: 14 residues. Losses at the gene ends were 6 bases for V and 4 bases for J; bases not matched to a gene: 7. Per the germline V gene, CDR1 is MDHEN and CDR2 is SYDVKM. The CDR3 DNA reads as TGTGCCAGCAGACGAGGACAGGGCCTCTATGGCTACACCTTC. It encodes CASRRGQGLYGYTF.

V gene TRBV5-5 combines with J gene TRBJ2-7; 10 positions agree with TRBD1. The junction had 13 bases not matched to a gene; V was cut back by 4 bases and J by 6 bases. CDR1 is SGHKS, CDR2 YYEKEE, per germline (reference sequence). CDR3 length: 16 amino acids. The chain's CDR3 is CASSPRGQGRVAEQYF. CDR3 DNA sequence: TGTGCCAGCAGCCCACGGGGACAGGGGAGGGTAGCCGAGCAGTACTTC.

In this sample, this clone turned up once. The chain uses TRBV9 and TRBJ2-5; 10 nucleotides align to TRBD2. V gave up 4 bases and J gave up 5 bases; unmatched junction bases: 11. CDR1 is SGDLS, CDR2 YYNGEE, per germline. This CDR3 spans 16 amino acids. In nucleotides, the CDR3 is TGTGCCAGCAGCCTCAGCGGGAGGGCCCTCGTGGAGACCCAGTACTTC. It is translated as CASSLSGRALVETQYF.